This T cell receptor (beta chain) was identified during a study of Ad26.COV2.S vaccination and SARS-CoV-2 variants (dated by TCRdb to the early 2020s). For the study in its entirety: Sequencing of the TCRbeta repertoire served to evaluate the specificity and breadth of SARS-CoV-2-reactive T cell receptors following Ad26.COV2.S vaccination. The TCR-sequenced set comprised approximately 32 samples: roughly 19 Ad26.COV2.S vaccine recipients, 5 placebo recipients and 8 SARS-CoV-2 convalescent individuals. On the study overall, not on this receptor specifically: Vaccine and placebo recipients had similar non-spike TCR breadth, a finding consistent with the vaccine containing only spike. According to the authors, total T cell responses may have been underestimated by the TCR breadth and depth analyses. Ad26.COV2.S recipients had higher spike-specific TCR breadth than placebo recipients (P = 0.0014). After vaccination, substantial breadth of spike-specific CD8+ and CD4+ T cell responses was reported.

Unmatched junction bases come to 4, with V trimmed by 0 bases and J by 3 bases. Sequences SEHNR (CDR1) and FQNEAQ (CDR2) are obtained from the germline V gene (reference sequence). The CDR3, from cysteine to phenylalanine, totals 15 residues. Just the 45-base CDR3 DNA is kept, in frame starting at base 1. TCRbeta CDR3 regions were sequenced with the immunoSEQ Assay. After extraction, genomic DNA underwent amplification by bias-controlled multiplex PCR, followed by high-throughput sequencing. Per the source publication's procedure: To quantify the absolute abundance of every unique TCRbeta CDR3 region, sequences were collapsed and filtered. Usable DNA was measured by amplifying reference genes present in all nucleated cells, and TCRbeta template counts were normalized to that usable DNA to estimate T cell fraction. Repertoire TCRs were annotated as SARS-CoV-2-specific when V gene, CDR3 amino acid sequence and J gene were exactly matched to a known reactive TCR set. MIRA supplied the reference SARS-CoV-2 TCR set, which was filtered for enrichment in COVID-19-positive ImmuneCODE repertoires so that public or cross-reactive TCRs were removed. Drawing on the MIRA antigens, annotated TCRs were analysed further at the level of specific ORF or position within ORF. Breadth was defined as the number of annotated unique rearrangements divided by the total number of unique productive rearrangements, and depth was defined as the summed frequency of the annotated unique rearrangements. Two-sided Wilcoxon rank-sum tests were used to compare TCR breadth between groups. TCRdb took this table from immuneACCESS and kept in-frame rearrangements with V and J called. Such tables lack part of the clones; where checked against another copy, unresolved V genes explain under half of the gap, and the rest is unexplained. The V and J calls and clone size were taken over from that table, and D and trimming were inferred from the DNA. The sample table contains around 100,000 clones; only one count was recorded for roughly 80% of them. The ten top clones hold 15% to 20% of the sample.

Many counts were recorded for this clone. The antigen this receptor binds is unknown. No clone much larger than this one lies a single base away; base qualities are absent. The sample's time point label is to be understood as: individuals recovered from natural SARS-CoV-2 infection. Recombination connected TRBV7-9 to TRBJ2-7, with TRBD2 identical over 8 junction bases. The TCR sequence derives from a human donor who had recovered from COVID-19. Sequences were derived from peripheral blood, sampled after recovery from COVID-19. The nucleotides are TGTGCCAGCAGCTTAGCGGGGCTAGCGGGCTACGAGCAGTACTTC. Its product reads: CASSLAGLAGYEQYF.